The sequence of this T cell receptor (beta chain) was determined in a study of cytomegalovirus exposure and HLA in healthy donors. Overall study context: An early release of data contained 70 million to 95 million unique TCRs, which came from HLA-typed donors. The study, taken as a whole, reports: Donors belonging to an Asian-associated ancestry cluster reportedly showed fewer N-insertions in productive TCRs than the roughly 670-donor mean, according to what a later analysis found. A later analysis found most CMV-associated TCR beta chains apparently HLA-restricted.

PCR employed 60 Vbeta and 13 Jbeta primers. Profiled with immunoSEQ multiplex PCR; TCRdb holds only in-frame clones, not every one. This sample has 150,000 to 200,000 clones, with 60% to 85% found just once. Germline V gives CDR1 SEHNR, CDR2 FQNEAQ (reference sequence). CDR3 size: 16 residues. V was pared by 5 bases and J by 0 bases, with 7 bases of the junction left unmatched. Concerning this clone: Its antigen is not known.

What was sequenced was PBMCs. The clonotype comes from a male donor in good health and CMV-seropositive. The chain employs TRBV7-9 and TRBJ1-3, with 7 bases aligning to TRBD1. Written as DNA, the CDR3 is TGTGCCAGCAGCCCCAGGGGACAGAGCTCTGGAAACACCATATATTTT. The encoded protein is CASSPRGQSSGNTIYF.